Ten or more counts support the clone carrying this T cell receptor beta chain. This entry comes from a study of T cells in Graves' hyperthyroidism and ophthalmopathy. The overall study: Sampling of peripheral blood happened at initial diagnosis, prior to any treatment.

The germline V and J ends were trimmed by 5 bases and 6 bases, with 20 bases remaining between them. Germline assignment: CDR1 MNHEY and CDR2 SMNVEV (reference sequence). The CDR3 has 16 amino acids. Amplification targeted TCR beta CDR3 regions from RNA transcripts. The TCR CDR3 was amplified in a first-round RT-PCR using the HTBI primer set. Each CDR3 protein is one row after TCRdb ran MiXCR on the multiplex PCR reads. The sample contains some 500,000 distinct CDR3 sequences, around an eighth of which appear only once. The TCR sequence derives from a woman younger than 35 with Graves' hyperthyroidism. Specimen: blood. The chain combines TRBV27 with TRBJ2-1, with D tentatively TRBD1 (5 bases). CDR3 residues: CASSPLAAQGPNEQFF. CDR3 DNA: TGTGCCAGCAGTCCCCTCGCTGCCCAGGGTCCCAATGAGCAGTTCTTC.